This T cell receptor beta chain was recovered during a study of blood T cell repertoires in COVID-19. J was trimmed by 3 bases and V by 5 bases; bases with no gene match: 13. CDR1 PRHDT and CDR2 FYEKMQ come from the germline V gene (reference sequence). The CDR3 totals 17 residues. Method: immunoSEQ multiplex PCR; TCRdb's copy keeps in-frame clones and lacks some. The sample lists about 150,000 clones; around four fifths were seen once. This receptor was obtained from a middle-aged woman with active or convalescent COVID-19. The rearrangement joins TRBV13 to TRBJ2-5; 9 nucleotides agree with TRBD2. The specimen sequenced was peripheral blood. The CDR3 DNA reads TGTGCCAGCAGCCCAGGACTAGCGCAACAAACCGAAGAGACCCAGTACTTC. Encoded protein: CASSPGLAQQTEETQYF.